The clone carrying this T cell receptor (beta chain) has at least ten counts. TCRdb recomputed calls from the RT-PCR reads with MiXCR, one row per CDR3 protein. Counted here are fewer than 800,000 distinct CDR3 sequences, approximately 15% occurring once; the ten biggest clones make up about 3.6%. V gave up 4 bases and J gave up 0 bases, with 12 bases separating them. There are 14 residues in the CDR3. Germline loops: CDR1 DFQATT, CDR2 SNEGSKA (reference sequence). The receptor comes from a female donor in good health, serving as a healthy control. Material for sequencing was memory CD4+ T cells from blood. The chain recombines TRBV20-1 with TRBJ1-1; D call uncertain. CDR3 in amino acids: CSAMLQPMNTEAFF. Here the CDR3 DNA reads TGCAGTGCTATGTTACAGCCCATGAACACTGAAGCTTTCTTT.